The 26 T cell receptor beta chains below all came from one sample that was sequenced in a study of naive and memory T cell subsets. Two oligonucleotides, mixed equimolar, formed the beta constant-region primer covering TRBC1 and TRBC2. TCRdb used MiXCR to reprocess the UMI-ligation and nested PCR reads, holding one entry per CDR3 protein. The top ten clones hold about 0.13% of a sample with about 150,000 distinct CDR3 sequences, over 15% of them seen once. Specimen: naive CD4+ T cells from blood. These receptors all stem from a human donor in good health.

The genes are TRBV4-1 and TRBJ2-5, with TRBD2 identical over 12 bases. Germline CDR1 MGHRA, CDR2 YSYEKL. The CDR3 is 18 residues long. With 3 bases clipped from V and 3 bases from J, the junction kept 11 bases outside the gene matches. The CDR3 region is CASSQGTSGYLREETQYF. The DNA for the CDR3 is TGCGCCAGCAGCCAGGGGACTAGCGGGTACCTCAGGGAAGAGACCCAGTACTTC.

The V and J genes are TRBV5-1 and TRBJ2-5; 8 bases line up with TRBD2. The CDR3 sequence is 15 residues long. Germline loops: CDR1 SGHRS, CDR2 YFSETQ. Losses at the gene ends were 4 bases for V and 5 bases for J; bases not matched to a gene: 10. This CDR3 reads CASSPGTRESETQYF. The DNA for the CDR3 is TGCGCCAGCAGCCCCGGGACTAGGGAGAGTGAGACCCAGTACTTC.

The CDR3 DNA is TGCAGCGGAGCTAGCGGGGTTGTGGCAGATACGCAGTATTTT. Translating it yields CSGASGVVADTQYF. The rearrangement joins TRBV29-1 to TRBJ2-3; 9 nucleotides align to TRBD2. The trim removed 7 bases at V and 4 bases at J, leaving 9 bases unmatched. The germline V gene encodes CDR1 SQVTM and CDR2 ANQGSEA. The CDR3 runs 14 residues.

V gene TRBV3-1 combines with J gene TRBJ2-5; D is possibly TRBD1 or TRBD2 (5 bases each). Trimming shortened V by 0 bases and J by 5 bases, and 16 bases separated the two germline ends. Per germline, CDR1 LGHDT and CDR2 YNNKEL (reference sequence). CDR3 length: 16 residues. In nucleotides, the CDR3 is TGTGCCAGCAGCCAAGATTGGGACCTAGTCGGGGAGACCCAGTACTTC. This encodes CASSQDWDLVGETQYF.

This clonotype has a count of ten or more. V and J are TRBV29-1 and TRBJ2-3, with D possibly matching TRBD1 (5 bases). The V end lost 7 bases, the J end lost 7 bases, and 12 bases lay between the germline ends. Germline values: CDR1 SQVTM, CDR2 ANQGSEA. This CDR3 spans 11 amino acids. The DNA of the CDR3 is TGCAGCGGCTACACAGGTTATACGCAGTATTTT. This translates into CSGYTGYTQYF.

The J gene is TRBJ2-1, the V gene TRBV20-1; the match to TRBD2 covers 8 bases. V shed 0 bases, J shed 3 bases, and the junction held 7 bases outside the gene matches. CDR3 length: 16 residues. Per the germline V gene, CDR1 is DFQATT and CDR2 is SNEGSKA (reference sequence). The DNA of the CDR3 is TGCAGTGCTAGAGATCTAAGCGGGAGAAGCTACAATGAGCAGTTCTTC. Translation gives CSARDLSGRSYNEQFF.

This clonotype was recorded a few times. This chain connects TRBV5-1 to TRBJ2-1; D unresolved. This CDR3 comprises 16 residues. V lost 2 bases and J 2 bases, leaving 14 bases between the germline ends. The V gene's germline CDR1 is SGHRS and CDR2 YFSETQ. The CDR3 protein is CASSFPEAEPYNEQFF. The CDR3, as DNA: TGCGCCAGCAGCTTCCCCGAGGCGGAACCCTACAATGAGCAGTTCTTC.

This clonotype was seen a few times. The chain employs TRBV7-9 and TRBJ2-7; tentative D call: TRBD2 (6 bases). The germline gives CDR1 SEHNR, CDR2 FQNEAQ (reference sequence). Trimming left V 0 bases short and J 5 bases short, with 20 bases between. This CDR3 has 17 residues. The CDR3 DNA sequence: TGTGCCAGCAGCTTAGCCACCCCGCGGGAAATTGGCCACGAGCAGTACTTC. It is translated as CASSLATPREIGHEQYF. The full variable domain, rest sourced from reference TRBV7-9 and TRBJ2-7, is DTGVSQNPRHKITKRGQNVTFRCDPISEHNRLYWYRQTLGQGPEFLTYFQNEAQLEKSRLLSDRFSAERPKGSFSTLEIQRTEQGDSAMYLCASSLATPREIGHEQYFGPGTRLTVT.

The chain couples TRBV5-1 to TRBJ2-7; 9 nucleotides agree with TRBD1. V shed 3 bases and J 7 bases; nucleotides not matched to a gene: 8. From germline, CDR1 is SGHRS and CDR2 YFSETQ. The CDR3 totals 14 residues. CDR3 nucleotide sequence: TGCGCCAGCAGCTGGGGGGACAGGGAAGGAGAGCAGTACTTC. Protein: CASSWGDREGEQYF.

This clonotype was detected a few times. The chain joins TRBV28 to TRBJ2-3; D is ambiguous. The CDR3 covers 11 residues. The V end lost 4 bases, the J end lost 6 bases, and 5 bases lay between the germline ends. Germline V lookup: CDR1 MDHEN, CDR2 SYDVKM. The CDR3 sequence: CASSCTDTQYF. The CDR3 nucleotides read TGTGCCAGCAGTTGTACGGATACGCAGTATTTT.

This clonotype was seen many times. The chain is built from TRBV11-1 and TRBJ2-2; D could derive from TRBD1 or TRBD2 (5 bases each). CDR3 size: 16 residues. Germline-derived CDR1 and CDR2 are SGHAT and FQDESV (reference sequence). V shed 6 bases and J shed 5 bases, with 19 bases lying between them. CDR3 amino acids: CASRRAGALETGELFF. CDR3 bases: TGTGCCAGCAGACGGGCCGGGGCCTTGGAAACCGGGGAGCTGTTTTTT. The complete variable domain, with remaining parts taken from reference TRBV11-1 and TRBJ2-2, reads EAEVAQSPRYKITEKSQAVAFWCDPISGHATLYWYRQILGQGPELLVQFQDESVVDDSQLPKDRFSAERLKGVDSTLKIQPAELGDSAMYLCASRRAGALETGELFFGEGSRLTVL.

The chain employs TRBV7-9 and TRBJ1-4; TRBD1 might be the D (6 bases). This CDR3 comprises 17 residues. Germline V gene lookup returns CDR1 SEHNR and CDR2 FQNEAQ (reference sequence). Trimming removed 1 base from V and 7 bases from J, with 19 bases in between. The CDR3 spells CASSLGRGGILGEKLFF. The CDR3 DNA sequence: TGTGCCAGCAGCTTAGGCAGGGGAGGAATTTTGGGTGAAAAACTGTTTTTT.

The table lists this clonotype with a few counts. The rearrangement joins TRBV12-3 or TRBV12-4 to TRBJ2-1, with D perhaps being TRBD1 or TRBD2 (5 bases each). Trimming pared 4 bases from V and 12 bases from J, leaving 10 bases between. The CDR3 extends over 11 amino acids. The CDR3 nucleotides are TGTGCCAGCAGTTCGCCGGGACCGCAGTTCTTC. It specifies CASSSPGPQFF.

Concerning this clonotype itself: A read error is possible here, since a much larger clone lies one base away. The V and J genes are TRBV3-1 and TRBJ2-3, with D possibly TRBD2 on 6 matching bases. Germline CDR1 and CDR2: LGHDT and YNNKEL (reference sequence). The CDR3 consists of 14 residues. Trimming pared 9 bases from V and 9 bases from J, leaving 22 bases between. The CDR3 protein is CASSEGPAQATQYF. The CDR3 nucleotides are TGTGCCAGTTCGGAGGGACCCGCACAAGCAACGCAGTATTTT.

This clonotype turned up a few times. The chain combines TRBV4-1 with TRBJ2-3, with 8 bases lining up with TRBD2. The CDR3 spans 17 residues. Germline CDR1 and CDR2: MGHRA and YSYEKL. The ends lost 6 bases at V and 5 bases at J; junction bases unmatched: 16. The CDR3 DNA is TGCGCCAGCAGGCAAACCCTAAGCGGGAGAAGGAGAGATACGCAGTATTTT. Translating it yields CASRQTLSGRRRDTQYF.

V gene TRBV12-3 or TRBV12-4 combines with J gene TRBJ2-3; a possible D gene is TRBD1 (5 bases). The CDR3 spans 12 residues. V lost 5 bases, J lost 8 bases, and 11 bases lay in between. The CDR3 DNA reads as TGTGCCAGCAGTGAAAACCAGGGTACGCAGTATTTT. Translating gives CASSENQGTQYF.

The gene calls are TRBV29-1 and TRBJ2-1, with 8 bases matching TRBD2. The germline V gene has CDR1 SQVTM and CDR2 ANQGSEA. Germline trimming cut 5 bases from V and 7 bases from J; bases unmatched to any gene: 13. The CDR3 contains 15 residues. CDR3: CSVYGSSGIMNEQFF. For the CDR3, the DNA is TGCAGCGTTTATGGGAGTAGCGGGATTATGAATGAGCAGTTCTTC.

The rearrangement uses TRBV7-2 and TRBJ2-7; 8 nucleotides align to TRBD2. CDR1 is SGHTA, CDR2 FQGNSA, per germline. The CDR3 is 16 residues long. With V trimmed by 5 bases and J by 3 bases, 12 bases remained unmatched. This CDR3 is CASSAMVAGGIYEQYF. CDR3 nucleotide sequence: TGTGCCAGCAGCGCCATGGTGGCGGGAGGAATCTACGAGCAGTACTTC.

The rearrangement joins TRBV11-2 to TRBJ2-6; tentatively, D is TRBD1 (6 bases). V lost 4 bases to trimming and J lost 0 bases, with 19 bases between them. CDR1 and CDR2 (germline): SGHAT, FQNNGV. The CDR3 contains 19 residues. The CDR3 spells CASSSTRNFRGSGANVLTF. The CDR3 DNA reads TGTGCCAGCAGCTCGACCCGAAACTTCAGGGGCTCTGGGGCCAACGTCCTGACTTTC.

This clonotype occurred a few times. The chain couples TRBV7-9 to TRBJ1-5; D may be TRBD1 (5 bases). Looked up from germline, CDR1 is SEHNR and CDR2 is FQNEAQ (reference sequence). The V end was cut by 1 base, the J end by 6 bases, with 10 bases between. This CDR3 contains 14 residues. The CDR3 DNA reads TGTGCCAGCAGCTTAGAAGAGGGGAGTCAGCCCCAGCATTTT. Its translation is CASSLEEGSQPQHF.

The gene calls are TRBV27 and TRBJ2-5; D ambiguous. V lost 2 bases and J 2 bases, leaving 15 bases between the germline ends. Per the germline V gene, CDR1 is MNHEY and CDR2 is SMNVEV (reference sequence). This CDR3 comprises 16 residues. CDR3 DNA sequence: TGTGCCAGCAGTTTAAAGGGCCTGAGGAGACAAGAGACCCAGTACTTC. It specifies CASSLKGLRRQETQYF.

In this sample, this clonotype turned up a few times. The CDR3 reads CASSLVGFMDGYTF. CDR3 bases: TGTGCCAGCAGTTTAGTTGGGTTTATGGATGGCTACACCTTC. The chain joins TRBV12-3 or TRBV12-4 to TRBJ1-2; D is ambiguous. V was pared by 1 base and J by 6 bases, with 12 bases between. The CDR3 extends over 14 amino acids.

The V call is TRBV6-2 or TRBV6-3, the J call TRBJ2-3, with D unresolved. Trimming pared 4 bases from V and 6 bases from J, leaving 11 bases between. The CDR3 runs 13 residues. From germline, CDR1 is MNHEY and CDR2 SVGEGT. In nucleotides, the CDR3 is TGTGCCAGCAGTTTCCCAGAGTCCGATACGCAGTATTTT. Amino acids: CASSFPESDTQYF.

V gene TRBV18 combines with J gene TRBJ2-5, with TRBD1 as a possible D gene (5 bases). Germline V gives CDR1 KGHSH, CDR2 LQKENI. V lost 2 bases and J 0 bases, leaving 10 bases between the germline ends. CDR3 length: 15 amino acids. The CDR3 is CASSPEQVYQETQYF. The CDR3 nucleotides read TGTGCCAGCTCACCAGAACAGGTCTACCAAGAGACCCAGTACTTC.

V gene TRBV5-1 combines with J gene TRBJ2-3; D may match TRBD1 or TRBD2 (5 bases each). Trimming stripped 7 bases from V and 2 bases from J, with 14 bases between. Per germline, CDR1 SGHRS and CDR2 YFSETQ. The CDR3 has 14 amino acids. CDR3 loop: CASFEGYTTDTQYF. Here the CDR3 DNA reads TGCGCCAGCTTTGAGGGGTACACCACAGATACGCAGTATTTT.

The V and J genes are TRBV5-1 and TRBJ2-1; D is undetermined. There are 15 residues in the CDR3. Deletions cut 4 bases from V and 4 bases from J, with 15 bases between. Germline-derived CDR1 and CDR2 are SGHRS and YFSETQ. This CDR3 is CASSPIDLRYNEQFF. The CDR3 DNA sequence: TGCGCCAGCAGCCCTATTGACTTGAGATACAATGAGCAGTTCTTC.